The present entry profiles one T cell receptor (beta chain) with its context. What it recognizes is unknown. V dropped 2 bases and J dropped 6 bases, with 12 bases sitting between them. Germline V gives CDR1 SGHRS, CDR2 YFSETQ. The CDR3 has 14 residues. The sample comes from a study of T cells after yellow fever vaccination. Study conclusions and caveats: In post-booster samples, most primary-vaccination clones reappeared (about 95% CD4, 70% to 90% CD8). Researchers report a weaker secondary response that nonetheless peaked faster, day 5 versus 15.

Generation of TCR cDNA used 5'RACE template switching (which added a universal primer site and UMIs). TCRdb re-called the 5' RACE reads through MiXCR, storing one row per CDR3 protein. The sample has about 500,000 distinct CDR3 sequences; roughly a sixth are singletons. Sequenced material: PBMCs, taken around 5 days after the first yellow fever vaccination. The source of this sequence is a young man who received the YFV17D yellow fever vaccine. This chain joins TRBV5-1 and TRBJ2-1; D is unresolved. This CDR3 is CASSFWSGANEQFF. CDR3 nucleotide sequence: TGCGCCAGCAGCTTCTGGTCCGGAGCCAATGAGCAGTTCTTC.